This T cell receptor beta chain was identified during a study of T-cell memory formation after mild COVID-19. Study overall: Largely, TCR clusters stayed within a single donor.

This clonotype has just a few counts. The antigen is unknown. Barcoded TCR alpha and TCR beta cDNA libraries with UMIs came from 5'RACE using constant-segment primers. Via MiXCR, TCRdb re-called the 5' RACE reads, giving one row per CDR3 protein. The data contain around 450,000 distinct CDR3 sequences, approximately 25% of them singletons. J lost 7 bases, V lost 2 bases, and 17 bases had no gene match. CDR1 is MNHEY and CDR2 is SVGAGI in the germline V gene. This CDR3 has 19 amino acids. Findings of the study overall: Second-wave clones that peaked on day 37 lacked confirmed SARS-CoV-2 specificity. Contracting CD4+ clones sat mainly in CM and EM; CD8+ in EMRA.

The receptor's source is an adult woman who had mild COVID-19 (a few samples of this study predate the infection). Cell type and time point are not known. The gene calls are TRBV6-5 and TRBJ1-6; 7 positions agree with TRBD1. The sample consisted of PBMCs or a T cell subset sorted from them (not recorded which). The CDR3 DNA follows: TGTGCCAGCAGTTACGTCCAGGGGGTCAGCTCTAATACGAATTCACCCCTCCACTTT. Its translation: CASSYVQGVSSNTNSPLHF.